This T cell receptor beta chain appears in the sequencing data of a study of T-cell memory formation after mild COVID-19. Germline values: CDR1 MNHEY, CDR2 SVGEGT. The length of the CDR3 is 15 residues. V shed 8 bases and J 8 bases; nucleotides not matched to a gene: 12. Findings and limits, study-wide: CD4+ clones that contracted lay mainly in CM and EM; CD8+ ones lay in EMRA.

TCRdb processed the 5' RACE reads anew with MiXCR; each CDR3 protein has one entry. The table records some 160,000 distinct CDR3 sequences, 13% of them present only once. This clonotype was picked up a small number of times. What it binds is unknown. The sequenced sample consisted of PBMCs or a T cell subset sorted from them (not recorded which). This sequence joins TRBV6-2 or TRBV6-3 and TRBJ2-1, with 10 bases lining up with TRBD2. This TCR was sampled from a man between 18 and 35 years old who had mild COVID-19 (a few samples of this study predate the infection). Cell type and time point are not known. CDR3 sequence (DNA): TGTGCCAGCGTTTGGCCCAGCGGGGGGGCGGATGAGCAGTTCTTC. Its protein product is CASVWPSGGADEQFF.